These 30 T cell receptor beta chains came from one sample sequenced in a study of PD-1 blockade in mismatch repair-deficient tumors. The protocol was immunoSEQ multiplex PCR, while the TCRdb copy is restricted to in-frame clones and leaves out a portion. The data hold around 120,000 clones, with 85% to 90% observed a single time. Sequenced material: peripheral blood, taken 44 weeks after starting pembrolizumab. The receptors stem from an adult with mismatch repair-deficient cancer.

The DNA for the CDR3 is TGTGCCAGCAGCCCGGCGCCTCTCGGCGAGACCCAGTACTTC. Its protein is CASSPAPLGETQYF. This chain joins TRBV5-5 and TRBJ2-5; D is unclear. Germline assignment: CDR1 SGHKS and CDR2 YYEKEE (reference sequence). This CDR3 is built from 14 residues. Trimming stripped 4 bases from V and 5 bases from J, with 15 bases between.

The rearrangement links TRBV5-1 to TRBJ2-3, with 7 bases identical to TRBD2. Trimming cost V 0 bases and J 6 bases; bases outside gene matches: 13. The CDR3 contains 17 residues. Germline V CDR1 and CDR2: SGHRS, YFSETQ. DNA of the CDR3: TGCGCCAGCAGCTTGGCCGAAGGGCGGGAGAAATCTGATACGCAGTATTTT. This encodes CASSLAEGREKSDTQYF. The whole variable domain, filled in from reference TRBV5-1 and TRBJ2-3, reads KAGVTQTPRYLIKTRGQQVTLSCSPISGHRSVSWYQQTPGQGLQFLFEYFSETQRNKGNFPGRFSGRQFSNSRSEMNVSTLELGDSALYLCASSLAEGREKSDTQYFGPGTRLTVL.

The J gene is TRBJ2-7, the V gene TRBV6-1; D tentatively fits TRBD1 or TRBD2 (6 bases each). Germline loops: CDR1 MNHNS, CDR2 SASEGT. The CDR3 extends over 14 amino acids. V lost 6 bases and J 5 bases, leaving 17 bases between the germline ends. CDR3 sequence (DNA): TGTGCCAGCAGGGGGGGCAGGGGAGTTGACGAGCAGTACTTC. Translating gives CASRGGRGVDEQYF.

This clone occurred once. The chain carries TRBV27 and TRBJ2-1; D gene ambiguous. The CDR3 extends over 15 amino acids. Germline values: CDR1 MNHEY, CDR2 SMNVEV (reference sequence). V was clipped by 5 bases and J by 7 bases, with 18 bases between them. The DNA of the CDR3 is TGTGCCAGCAGTCCCACTACTGACGGAAATAATGAGCAGTTCTTC. Its translation: CASSPTTDGNNEQFF.

The chain carries TRBV6-6 and TRBJ2-5; D gene ambiguous. CDR1 MNHNY and CDR2 SVGAGI come from the germline V gene (reference sequence). This CDR3 has 14 residues. V shed 4 bases and J shed 2 bases, with 11 bases lying between them. The CDR3 loop reads CASSSSHRQETQYF. Written as DNA, the CDR3 is TGTGCCAGCAGTTCCTCCCACCGACAAGAGACCCAGTACTTC.

V and J are TRBV19 and TRBJ1-2; TRBD1 aligns across 9 bases. The CDR3 runs 15 residues. Germline V gives CDR1 LNHDA, CDR2 SQIVND (reference sequence). V shed 3 bases and J 4 bases; nucleotides not matched to a gene: 6. CDR3 sequence (DNA): TGTGCCAGTAGTATCCTTTCGGGACAGGGCTATGGCTACACCTTC. As protein: CASSILSGQGYGYTF.

CDR3 sequence: CASSQDWAVGQGAYEKLFF. The CDR3 DNA is TGCGCCAGCAGCCAAGATTGGGCCGTGGGACAGGGGGCATATGAAAAACTGTTTTTT. V and J are TRBV4-3 and TRBJ1-4; 12 nucleotides agree with TRBD1. The J segment lost 6 bases and the V segment lost 0 bases, leaving 11 bases of the junction unmatched. Per germline, CDR1 LGHNA and CDR2 YSLEER. The CDR3 runs to 19 residues.

The chain employs TRBV18 and TRBJ2-3; 9 positions agree with TRBD1. The germline CDR1 and CDR2 sequences are KGHSH and LQKENI. Trimming at V came to 4 bases and at J to 3 bases, leaving 11 bases not matched to a gene. There are 17 residues in the CDR3. The CDR3 here is CASSRTDRGVGTDTQYF. The CDR3 nucleotides read TGTGCCAGCTCACGAACCGACAGGGGGGTCGGTACAGATACGCAGTATTTT.

The rearrangement uses TRBV29-1 and TRBJ1-1; the match to TRBD1 covers 12 bases. The germline V gene encodes CDR1 SQVTM and CDR2 ANQGSEA. J gave up 6 bases and V 3 bases, and 8 bases lay outside the gene matches. This CDR3 spans 15 amino acids. The CDR3: CSVDGTGGAGAEAFF. CDR3 DNA sequence: TGCAGCGTTGACGGGACAGGGGGCGCGGGCGCTGAAGCTTTCTTT.

The chain is built from TRBV27 and TRBJ2-1; no clear D gene. Germline V gene data show CDR1 as MNHEY and CDR2 as SMNVEV (reference sequence). V was trimmed by 8 bases and J by 5 bases, leaving 7 bases between them. CDR3 length: 11 residues. The CDR3 coding sequence is TGTGCCAGCGCCCTGAACAATGAGCAGTTCTTC. This encodes CASALNNEQFF.

V usage is TRBV7-9 and J usage is TRBJ2-2, with D tentatively TRBD2 (6 bases). Trimming took off 4 bases at V and 6 bases at J, with 27 bases between the two ends. The CDR3 is 19 residues long. Per germline, CDR1 SEHNR and CDR2 FQNEAQ (reference sequence). CDR3 loop: CASSSVRGPGAIWAGELFF. The CDR3, as DNA: TGTGCCAGCAGCTCCGTGCGGGGCCCGGGAGCTATCTGGGCCGGGGAGCTGTTTTTT.

This clone showed up just a few times. In DNA, the CDR3 is TGTGCCAGCAGCTTTTTCCCGGGACAGGCGACCTACGAGCAGTACTTC. This encodes CASSFFPGQATYEQYF. The chain uses TRBV2 and TRBJ2-7; 8 bases agree with TRBD1. Germline assignment: CDR1 SNHLY and CDR2 FYNNEI. This CDR3 comprises 16 residues. V lost 6 bases, J lost 2 bases, and 12 bases stayed unmatched.

This sequence joins TRBV11-3 and TRBJ2-3, with D maybe TRBD2 (5 bases). Germline CDR1 reads SGHNT; CDR2 reads YENEEA. This CDR3 spans 19 amino acids. The V end was cut by 3 bases, the J end by 0 bases, with 22 bases between. The CDR3 DNA reads as TGTGCCAGCAGCTTTTCCCTCCTAAGAATGACGGGAAGCACAGATACGCAGTATTTT. Its protein is CASSFSLLRMTGSTDTQYF.

DNA of the CDR3: TGCGCCAGCAGCCAAGAAAGGGGGAGCTATGGCTACACCTTC. Protein: CASSQERGSYGYTF. This rearrangement joins TRBV4-1 to TRBJ1-2; a possible D gene is TRBD1 (6 bases). Germline CDR1 is MGHRA and CDR2 is YSYEKL. The CDR3 consists of 14 residues. V dropped 0 bases and J dropped 4 bases, with 9 bases sitting between them.

The V gene is TRBV4-3, the J gene TRBJ2-1; 10 nucleotides match TRBD1. The germline V gene encodes CDR1 LGHNA and CDR2 YSLEER. J gave up 8 bases and V 2 bases, and 12 bases lay outside the gene matches. This CDR3 comprises 17 residues. This CDR3 is CASSQTTGTGVLDEQFF. CDR3 nucleotide sequence: TGCGCCAGCAGCCAAACCACCGGGACAGGGGTCCTCGATGAGCAGTTCTTC.

V gene TRBV10-2 combines with J gene TRBJ2-7, with 7 bases identical to TRBD1. The CDR3 consists of 16 residues. Germline V gives CDR1 WSHSY, CDR2 SAAADI. Trimming cost V 8 bases and J 4 bases; bases outside gene matches: 17. The CDR3 DNA reads TGCGCCAGCTCCAGTACTCTCACAGGGGAATTATACGAGCAGTACTTC. It yields the protein CASSSTLTGELYEQYF.

V and J are TRBV27 and TRBJ1-5; 7 bases are shared with TRBD1. V was pared by 8 bases and J by 3 bases, with 10 bases of the junction left unmatched. Germline V gives CDR1 MNHEY, CDR2 SMNVEV (reference sequence). The CDR3 runs to 15 residues. CDR3 nucleotide sequence: TGTGCCAGCGGCTTACTACAGGGGAACAATCAGCCCCAGCATTTT. This translates into CASGLLQGNNQPQHF.

This chain links TRBV12-5 with TRBJ2-7; D possibly matches TRBD1 or TRBD2 (5 bases each). V was trimmed by 5 bases and J by 5 bases, leaving 19 bases between them. This CDR3 has 15 amino acids. Germline V gives CDR1 LGHNT, CDR2 FRNRAP. Here the CDR3 reads CASGLPAGRADEQYF. CDR3 coding DNA: TGTGCTAGTGGTCTCCCCGCGGGCAGGGCAGACGAGCAGTACTTC.

The chain combines TRBV11-2 with TRBJ2-7; possibly TRBD1 for D (6 bases). Trimming pared 1 base from V and 2 bases from J, leaving 9 bases between. Germline V lookup: CDR1 SGHAT, CDR2 FQNNGV. This CDR3 region has 14 residues. The chain's CDR3 is CASSLGTGPYEQYF. CDR3 coding DNA: TGTGCCAGCAGCTTAGGAACAGGGCCCTACGAGCAGTACTTC. The full variable domain, completed using reference TRBV11-2 and TRBJ2-7, is EAGVAQSPRYKIIEKRQSVAFWCNPISGHATLYWYQQILGQGPKLLIQFQNNGVVDDSQLPKDRFSAERLKGVDSTLKIQPAKLEDSAVYLCASSLGTGPYEQYFGPGTRLTVT.

The chain links TRBV5-5 to TRBJ1-2; D not resolved. Germline lookup yields CDR1 SGHKS and CDR2 YYEKEE (reference sequence). The CDR3 sequence is 15 residues long. Trimming cost V 6 bases and J 2 bases, with 17 bases left between them. The DNA for the CDR3 is TGTGCCAGCAAAATTGAGTGGGGAGGCAACTATGGCTACACCTTC. This codes for CASKIEWGGNYGYTF. The full variable domain, its missing parts supplied by reference TRBV5-5 and TRBJ1-2, is DAGVTQSPTHLIKTRGQQVTLRCSPISGHKSVSWYQQVLGQGPQFIFQYYEKEERGRGNFPDRFSARQFPNYSSELNVNALLLGDSALYLCASKIEWGGNYGYTFGSGTRLTVV.

V usage is TRBV4-3 and J usage is TRBJ2-7; D is possibly TRBD2 (6 bases). The V end lost 0 bases, the J end lost 9 bases, and 27 bases lay between the germline ends. The CDR3 has 18 residues. Germline loops: CDR1 LGHNA, CDR2 YSLEER. The CDR3: CASSQELTGDLSGRGQYF. CDR3 coding DNA: TGCGCCAGCAGCCAAGAACTAACGGGAGACCTGTCGGGACGGGGGCAGTACTTC.

The rearrangement uses TRBV5-1 and TRBJ1-5, with 7 bases matching TRBD1. The CDR3 spans 15 residues. The V and J ends lost 0 bases and 7 bases, in that order; junction bases with no gene match: 7. CDR1 and CDR2 (germline): SGHRS, YFSETQ. The CDR3 loop is CASSLGTGGEQPQHF. In DNA, the CDR3 is TGCGCCAGCAGCTTGGGGACAGGAGGAGAACAGCCCCAGCATTTT.

The V and J genes are TRBV11-2 and TRBJ2-7; 7 positions match TRBD1. CDR1 SGHAT and CDR2 FQNNGV come from the germline V gene. The CDR3 length is 15 residues. Trimming removed 5 bases from V and 1 base from J; junction bases left unmatched: 8. CDR3 in amino acids: CASSLQGERSYEQYF. CDR3 sequence (DNA): TGTGCCAGCAGCCTCCAGGGGGAGAGATCCTACGAGCAGTACTTC.

V and J are TRBV4-2 and TRBJ2-3, with D possibly TRBD2 on 5 matching bases. The CDR3 covers 15 residues. The V end lost 2 bases, the J end lost 1 base, and 10 bases lay between the germline ends. The germline V gene encodes CDR1 LGHNA and CDR2 YNFKEQ. The CDR3 coding sequence is TGTGCCAGCAGCCAATACTCAGCGGGCACAGATACGCAGTATTTT. It yields the protein CASSQYSAGTDTQYF.

This clone came up a few times. V and J are TRBV2 and TRBJ1-3, with 8 nucleotides matching TRBD1. Germline CDR1 reads SNHLY; CDR2 reads FYNNEI. V was pared by 6 bases and J by 6 bases, with 4 bases of the junction left unmatched. The CDR3 is 13 residues long. The CDR3 here is CASSPQGANTIYF. The CDR3 DNA sequence: TGTGCCAGCAGCCCTCAGGGGGCAAACACCATATATTTT.

The CDR3 protein is CASRASHRDEQFF. Written as DNA, the CDR3 is TGTGCCAGCAGAGCATCCCACCGGGATGAGCAGTTCTTC. The V gene is TRBV25-1, the J gene TRBJ2-1; D is unclear. The CDR3 sequence is 13 residues long. Trimming took 6 bases from V and 8 from J, leaving 14 bases between them. CDR1 is MGHDK and CDR2 is SYGVNS in the germline V gene.

Note on this clone: Other DNA sequences in this specimen translate into the identical CDR3. J is TRBJ2-7 and V is TRBV6-5; a weak D match, TRBD1 (6 bases). The CDR3 consists of 14 residues. CDR1 MNHEY and CDR2 SVGAGI come from the germline V gene. V was pared by 3 bases and J by 1 base, with 10 bases between. The chain's CDR3 is CASSYQGRSYEQYF. CDR3 DNA sequence: TGTGCCAGCAGTTATCAGGGGAGATCCTACGAGCAGTACTTC.

V and J are TRBV2 and TRBJ1-1; D is uncertain. Germline CDR1 reads SNHLY; CDR2 reads FYNNEI. The V end lost 6 bases, the J end lost 5 bases, and 10 bases lay between the germline ends. CDR3 length: 12 amino acids. The CDR3 DNA follows: TGTGCCAGCAGAGAGGTGGTGACTGAAGCTTTCTTT. Residues: CASREVVTEAFF.

The chain is built from TRBV7-2 and TRBJ2-3; D is undetermined. Germline loops: CDR1 SGHTA, CDR2 FQGNSA. V was pared by 1 base and J by 1 base, with 12 bases between. This CDR3 region has 16 residues. The chain's CDR3 is CASSLGSGYGTDTQYF. In DNA form, the CDR3 reads TGTGCCAGCAGCTTAGGGAGTGGATATGGCACAGATACGCAGTATTTT.

V usage is TRBV19 and J usage is TRBJ2-6, with 9 bases identical to TRBD2. This CDR3 has 17 amino acids. Germline V gene lookup returns CDR1 LNHDA and CDR2 SQIVND (reference sequence). The junction had 7 bases not matched to a gene; V was cut back by 6 bases and J by 1 base. The CDR3 spells CASSTSGSSSGANVLTF. In DNA, the CDR3 is TGTGCCAGTAGCACTAGCGGGTCGTCATCTGGGGCCAACGTCCTGACTTTC. Full variable domain (remainder filled in from reference TRBV19 and TRBJ2-6): DGGITQSPKYLFRKEGQNVTLSCEQNLNHDAMYWYRQDPGQGLRLIYYSQIVNDFQKGDIAEGYSVSREKKESFPLTVTSAQKNPTAFYLCASSTSGSSSGANVLTFGAGSRLTVL.